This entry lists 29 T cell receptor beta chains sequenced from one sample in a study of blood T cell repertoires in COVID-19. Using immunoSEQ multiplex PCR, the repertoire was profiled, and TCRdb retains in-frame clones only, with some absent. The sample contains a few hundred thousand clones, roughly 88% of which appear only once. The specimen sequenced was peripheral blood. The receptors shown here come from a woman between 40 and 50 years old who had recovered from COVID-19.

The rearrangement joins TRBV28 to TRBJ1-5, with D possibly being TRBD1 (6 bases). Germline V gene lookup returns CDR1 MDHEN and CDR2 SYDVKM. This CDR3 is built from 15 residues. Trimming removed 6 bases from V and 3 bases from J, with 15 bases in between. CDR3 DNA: TGTGCCAGCAGATCGCAGGGGCCCCTCAATCAGCCCCAGCATTTT. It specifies CASRSQGPLNQPQHF.

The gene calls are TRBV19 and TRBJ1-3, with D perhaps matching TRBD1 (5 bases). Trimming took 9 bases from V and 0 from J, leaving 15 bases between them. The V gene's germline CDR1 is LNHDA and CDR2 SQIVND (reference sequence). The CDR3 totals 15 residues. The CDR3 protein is CASQGWDYSGNTIYF. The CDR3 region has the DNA TGTGCCAGCCAGGGTTGGGACTACTCTGGAAACACCATATATTTT.

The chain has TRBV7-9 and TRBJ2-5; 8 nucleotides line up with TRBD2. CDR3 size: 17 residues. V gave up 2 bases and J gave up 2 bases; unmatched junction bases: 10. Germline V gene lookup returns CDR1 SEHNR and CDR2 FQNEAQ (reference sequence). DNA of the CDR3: TGTGCCAGCAGCTTAAGATCCCAGCGGGGGCCGCAAGAGACCCAGTACTTC. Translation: CASSLRSQRGPQETQYF.

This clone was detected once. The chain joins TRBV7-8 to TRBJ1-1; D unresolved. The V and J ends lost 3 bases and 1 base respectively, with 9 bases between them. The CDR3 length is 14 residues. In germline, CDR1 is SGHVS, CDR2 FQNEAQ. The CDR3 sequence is CASSLRPGNTEAFF. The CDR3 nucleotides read TGTGCCAGCAGCTTGAGACCGGGGAACACTGAAGCTTTCTTT.

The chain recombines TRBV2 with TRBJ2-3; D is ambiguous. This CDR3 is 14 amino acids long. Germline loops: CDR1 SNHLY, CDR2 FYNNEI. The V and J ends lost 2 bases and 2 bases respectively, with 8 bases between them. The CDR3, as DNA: TGTGCCAGCAGTGAAATACAAACCACAGATACGCAGTATTTT. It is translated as CASSEIQTTDTQYF.

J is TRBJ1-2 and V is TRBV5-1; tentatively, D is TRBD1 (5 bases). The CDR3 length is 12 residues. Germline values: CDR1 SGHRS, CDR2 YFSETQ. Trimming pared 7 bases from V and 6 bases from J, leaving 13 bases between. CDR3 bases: TGCGCCAGCGCTGACAGCTCTGATGGCTACACCTTC. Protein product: CASADSSDGYTF.

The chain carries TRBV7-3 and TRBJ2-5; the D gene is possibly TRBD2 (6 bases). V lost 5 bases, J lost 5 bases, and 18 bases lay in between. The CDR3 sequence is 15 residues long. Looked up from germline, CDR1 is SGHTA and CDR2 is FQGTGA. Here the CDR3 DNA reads TGTGCCAGCAGCCCCGGGACTCCCGAGACGGAGACCCAGTACTTC. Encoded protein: CASSPGTPETETQYF.

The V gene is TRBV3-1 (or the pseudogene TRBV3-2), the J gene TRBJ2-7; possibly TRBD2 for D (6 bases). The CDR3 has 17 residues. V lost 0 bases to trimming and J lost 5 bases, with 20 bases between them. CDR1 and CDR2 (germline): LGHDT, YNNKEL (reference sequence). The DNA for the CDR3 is TGTGCCAGCAGCCAAGATCCAGGCGGGGCTTTTGGAAACGAGCAGTACTTC. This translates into CASSQDPGGAFGNEQYF.

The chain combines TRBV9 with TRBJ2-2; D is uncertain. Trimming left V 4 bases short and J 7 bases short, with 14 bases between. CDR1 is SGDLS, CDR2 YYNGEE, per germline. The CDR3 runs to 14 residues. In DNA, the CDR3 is TGTGCCAGCAGCCCAATGGCCTCTGGCGGGGAGCTGTTTTTT. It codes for CASSPMASGGELFF.

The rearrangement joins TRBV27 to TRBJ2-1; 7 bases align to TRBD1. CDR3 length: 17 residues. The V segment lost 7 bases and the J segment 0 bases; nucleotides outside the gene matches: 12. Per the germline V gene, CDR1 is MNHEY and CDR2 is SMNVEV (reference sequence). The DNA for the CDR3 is TGTGCCAGCACCTTTAGGAAGGGGGCGATCTCCTACAATGAGCAGTTCTTC. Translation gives CASTFRKGAISYNEQFF.

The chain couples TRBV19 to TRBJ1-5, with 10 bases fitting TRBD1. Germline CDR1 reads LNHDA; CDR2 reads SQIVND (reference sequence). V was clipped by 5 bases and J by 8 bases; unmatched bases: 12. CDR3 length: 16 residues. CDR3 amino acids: CASSPRQGAAGEPQHF. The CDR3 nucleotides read TGTGCCAGTAGTCCGCGACAGGGGGCGGCCGGAGAGCCCCAGCATTTT.

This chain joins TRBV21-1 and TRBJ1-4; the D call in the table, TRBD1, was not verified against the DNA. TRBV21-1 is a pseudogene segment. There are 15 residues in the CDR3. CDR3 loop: CASSEDRATNEKLFF. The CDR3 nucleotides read TGTGCCAGCAGCGAAGACAGGGCAACTAATGAAAAACTGTTTTTT.

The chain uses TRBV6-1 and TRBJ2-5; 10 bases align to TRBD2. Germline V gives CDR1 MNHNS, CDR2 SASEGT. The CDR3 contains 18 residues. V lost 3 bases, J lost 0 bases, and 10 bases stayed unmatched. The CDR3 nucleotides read TGTGCCAGCAGTGATTCCACAAGGACTAGCGGTTACCAAGAGACCCAGTACTTC. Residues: CASSDSTRTSGYQETQYF.

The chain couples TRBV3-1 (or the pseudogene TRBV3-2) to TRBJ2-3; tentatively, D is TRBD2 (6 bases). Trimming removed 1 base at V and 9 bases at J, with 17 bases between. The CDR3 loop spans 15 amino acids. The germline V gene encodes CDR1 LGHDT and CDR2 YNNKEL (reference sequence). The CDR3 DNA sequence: TGTGCCAGCAGCCAAGGGCGGCGGACTATGGGGACGCAGTATTTT. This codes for CASSQGRRTMGTQYF.

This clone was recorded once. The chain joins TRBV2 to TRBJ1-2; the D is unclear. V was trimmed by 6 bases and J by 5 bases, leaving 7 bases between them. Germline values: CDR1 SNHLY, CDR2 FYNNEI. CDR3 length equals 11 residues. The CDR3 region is CASRMEYGYTF. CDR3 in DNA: TGTGCCAGCAGGATGGAGTATGGCTACACCTTC. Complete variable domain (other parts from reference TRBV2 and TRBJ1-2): EPEVTQTPSHQVTQMGQEVILRCVPISNHLYFYWYRQILGQKVEFLVSFYNNEISEKSEIFDDQFSVERPDGSNFTLKIRSTKLEDSAMYFCASRMEYGYTFGSGTRLTVV.

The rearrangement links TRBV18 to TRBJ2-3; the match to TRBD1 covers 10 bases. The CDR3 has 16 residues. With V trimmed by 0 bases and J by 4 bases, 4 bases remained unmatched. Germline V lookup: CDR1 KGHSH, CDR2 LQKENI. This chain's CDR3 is CASSPPTGGLPDTQYF. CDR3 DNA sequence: TGTGCCAGCTCACCACCGACAGGGGGCCTGCCAGATACGCAGTATTTT. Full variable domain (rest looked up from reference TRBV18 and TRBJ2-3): NAGVMQNPRHLVRRRGQEARLRCSPMKGHSHVYWYRQLPEEGLKFMVYLQKENIIDESGMPKERFSAEFPKEGPSILRIQQVVRGDSAAYFCASSPPTGGLPDTQYFGPGTRLTVL.

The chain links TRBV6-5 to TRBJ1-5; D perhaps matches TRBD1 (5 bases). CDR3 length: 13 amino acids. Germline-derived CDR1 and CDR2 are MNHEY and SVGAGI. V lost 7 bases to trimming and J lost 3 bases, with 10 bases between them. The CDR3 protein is CASNRQTNQPQHF. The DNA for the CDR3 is TGTGCCAGCAATCGACAGACCAATCAGCCCCAGCATTTT.

The CDR3: CASSLTVQGNQDNSPLHF. In DNA form, the CDR3 reads TGCGCCAGCAGTCTGACAGTGCAGGGGAATCAAGATAATTCACCCCTCCACTTT. The chain joins TRBV5-1 to TRBJ1-6, with D possibly being TRBD1 (6 bases). The CDR3 has 18 amino acids. CDR1 SGHRS and CDR2 YFSETQ come from the germline V gene. V lost 5 bases to trimming and J lost 5 bases, with 23 bases between them. Looking up the rest from reference TRBV5-1 and TRBJ1-6 gives the full variable domain: KAGVTQTPRYLIKTRGQQVTLSCSPISGHRSVSWYQQTPGQGLQFLFEYFSETQRNKGNFPGRFSGRQFSNSRSEMNVSTLELGDSALYLCASSLTVQGNQDNSPLHFGNGTRLTVT.

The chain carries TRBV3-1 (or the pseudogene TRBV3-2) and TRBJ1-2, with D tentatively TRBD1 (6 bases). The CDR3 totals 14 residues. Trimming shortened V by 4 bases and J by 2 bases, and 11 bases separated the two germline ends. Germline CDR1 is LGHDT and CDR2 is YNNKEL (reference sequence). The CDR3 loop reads CASSLWTENYGYTF. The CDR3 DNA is TGTGCCAGCAGCCTTTGGACAGAGAACTATGGCTACACCTTC.

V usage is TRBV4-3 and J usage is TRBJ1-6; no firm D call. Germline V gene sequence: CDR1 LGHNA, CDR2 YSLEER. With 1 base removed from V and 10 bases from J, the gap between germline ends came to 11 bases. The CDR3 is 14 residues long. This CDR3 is CASSQGFLNSPLHF. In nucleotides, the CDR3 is TGCGCCAGCAGCCAAGGTTTTCTAAACTCACCCCTCCACTTT.

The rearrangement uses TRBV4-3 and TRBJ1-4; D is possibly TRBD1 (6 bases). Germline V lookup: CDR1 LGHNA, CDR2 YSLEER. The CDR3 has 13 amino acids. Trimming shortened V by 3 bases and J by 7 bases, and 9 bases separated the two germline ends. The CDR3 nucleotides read TGCGCCAGCAGCCAGTGGACAGTTGAAAAACTGTTTTTT. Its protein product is CASSQWTVEKLFF.

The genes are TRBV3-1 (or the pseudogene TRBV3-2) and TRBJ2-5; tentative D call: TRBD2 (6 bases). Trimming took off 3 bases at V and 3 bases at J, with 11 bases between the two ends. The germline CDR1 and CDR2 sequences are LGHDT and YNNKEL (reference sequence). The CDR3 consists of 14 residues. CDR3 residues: CASSHSGPEETQYF. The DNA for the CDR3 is TGTGCCAGCAGCCATAGCGGACCAGAAGAGACCCAGTACTTC.

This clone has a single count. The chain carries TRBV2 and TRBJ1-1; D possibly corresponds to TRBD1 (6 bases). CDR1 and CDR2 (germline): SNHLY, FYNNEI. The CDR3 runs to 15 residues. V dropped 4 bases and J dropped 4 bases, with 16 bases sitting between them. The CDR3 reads CASSAGGPGVTEAFF. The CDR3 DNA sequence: TGTGCCAGCAGTGCGGGGGGGCCCGGGGTCACTGAAGCTTTCTTT. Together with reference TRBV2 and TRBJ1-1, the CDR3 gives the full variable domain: EPEVTQTPSHQVTQMGQEVILRCVPISNHLYFYWYRQILGQKVEFLVSFYNNEISEKSEIFDDQFSVERPDGSNFTLKIRSTKLEDSAMYFCASSAGGPGVTEAFFGQGTRLTVV.

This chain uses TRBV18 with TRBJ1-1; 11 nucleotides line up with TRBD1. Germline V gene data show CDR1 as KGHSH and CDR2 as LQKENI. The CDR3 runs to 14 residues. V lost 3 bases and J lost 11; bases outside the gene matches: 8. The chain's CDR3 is CASSPLDRGPVAFF. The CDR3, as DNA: TGTGCCAGCTCACCCCTGGACAGGGGGCCTGTGGCTTTCTTT.

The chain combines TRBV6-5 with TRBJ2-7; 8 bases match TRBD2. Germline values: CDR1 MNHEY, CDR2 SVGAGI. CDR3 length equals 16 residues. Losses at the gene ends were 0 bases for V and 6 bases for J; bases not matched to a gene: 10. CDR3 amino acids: CASSYSGVREGSEQYF. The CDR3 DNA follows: TGTGCCAGCAGTTACTCGGGTGTACGGGAGGGGAGCGAGCAGTACTTC.

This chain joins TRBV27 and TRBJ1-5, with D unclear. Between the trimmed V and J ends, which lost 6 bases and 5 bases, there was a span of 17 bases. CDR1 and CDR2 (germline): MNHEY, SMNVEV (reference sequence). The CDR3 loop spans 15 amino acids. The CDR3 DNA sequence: TGTGCCAGCAGCCCTAACAGCTTCGTCGATCAGCCCCAGCATTTT. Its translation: CASSPNSFVDQPQHF.

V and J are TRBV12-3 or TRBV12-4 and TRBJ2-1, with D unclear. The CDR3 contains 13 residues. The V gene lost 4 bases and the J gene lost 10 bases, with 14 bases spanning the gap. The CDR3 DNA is TGTGCCAGCAGTTCATCCCCACCCCAGGAGCAGTTCTTC. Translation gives CASSSSPPQEQFF.

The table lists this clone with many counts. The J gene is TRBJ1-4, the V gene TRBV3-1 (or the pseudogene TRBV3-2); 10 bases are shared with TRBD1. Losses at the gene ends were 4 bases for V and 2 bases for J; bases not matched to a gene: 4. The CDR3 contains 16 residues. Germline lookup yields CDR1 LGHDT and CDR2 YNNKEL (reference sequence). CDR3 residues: CASSRGQGITNEKLFF. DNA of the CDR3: TGTGCCAGCAGCCGGGGACAGGGGATTACTAATGAAAAACTGTTTTTT.

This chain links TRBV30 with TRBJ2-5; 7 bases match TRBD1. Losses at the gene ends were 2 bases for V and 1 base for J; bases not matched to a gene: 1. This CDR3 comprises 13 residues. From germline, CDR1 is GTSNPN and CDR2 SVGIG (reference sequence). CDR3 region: CAWSTGAQETQYF. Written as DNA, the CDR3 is TGTGCCTGGAGTACAGGGGCCCAAGAGACCCAGTACTTC.